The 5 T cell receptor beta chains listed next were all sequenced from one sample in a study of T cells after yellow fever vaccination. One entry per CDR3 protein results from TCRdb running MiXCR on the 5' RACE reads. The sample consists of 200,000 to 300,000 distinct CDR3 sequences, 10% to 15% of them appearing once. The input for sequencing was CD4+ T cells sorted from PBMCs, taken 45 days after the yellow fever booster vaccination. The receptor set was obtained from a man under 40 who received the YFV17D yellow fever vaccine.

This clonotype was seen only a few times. In DNA, the CDR3 is TGTGCCAGCAGTTCGGTGGCGGCGACTAGCACAGATACGCAGTATTTT. The encoded protein is CASSSVAATSTDTQYF. This sequence joins TRBV6-2 or TRBV6-3 and TRBJ2-3, with D uncertain. V lost 4 bases, J lost 0 bases, and 14 bases lay in between. The CDR3 extends over 16 amino acids. Germline CDR1 is MNHEY and CDR2 is SVGEGT.

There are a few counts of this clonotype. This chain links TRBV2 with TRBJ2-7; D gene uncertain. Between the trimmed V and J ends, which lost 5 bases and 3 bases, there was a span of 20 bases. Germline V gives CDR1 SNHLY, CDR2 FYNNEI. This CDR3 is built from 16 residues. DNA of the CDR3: TGTGCCAGCAGTCAAACCAGTGTCCAAGCCAGCTACGAGCAGTACTTC. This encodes CASSQTSVQASYEQYF.

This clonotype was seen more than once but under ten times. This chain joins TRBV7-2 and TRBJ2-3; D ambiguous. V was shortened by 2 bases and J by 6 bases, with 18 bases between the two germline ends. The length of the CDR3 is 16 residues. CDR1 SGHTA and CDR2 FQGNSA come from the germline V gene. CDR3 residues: CASSLKFETRPDTQYF. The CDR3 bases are TGTGCCAGCAGCTTAAAGTTCGAGACTCGCCCGGATACGCAGTATTTT.

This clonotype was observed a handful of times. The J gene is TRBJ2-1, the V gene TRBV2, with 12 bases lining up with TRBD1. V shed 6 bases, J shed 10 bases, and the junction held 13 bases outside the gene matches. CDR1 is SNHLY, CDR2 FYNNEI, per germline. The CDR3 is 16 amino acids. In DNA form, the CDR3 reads TGTGCCAGCAGGCTAACCGGGACAGGGGGCCCTACGGAGCAGTTCTTC. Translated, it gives CASRLTGTGGPTEQFF.

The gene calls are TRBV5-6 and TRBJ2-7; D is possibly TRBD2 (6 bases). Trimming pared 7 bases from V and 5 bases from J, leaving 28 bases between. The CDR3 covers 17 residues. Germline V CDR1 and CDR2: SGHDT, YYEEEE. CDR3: CASRKGTSASASHEQYF. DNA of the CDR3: TGTGCCAGCCGAAAAGGAACATCCGCTAGCGCCAGTCACGAGCAGTACTTC.